The next 15 T cell receptor beta chains were all read from a single sample in a study of sequential checkpoint blockade in melanoma. TCRdb's table, derived via immunoSEQ multiplex PCR, lists solely in-frame clones and lacks some. The table has about 7,400 clones, about 20% seen once. As for treatment: randomized to nivolumab then ipilimumab (arm A) or the reverse (arm B). The sequencing used tumor tissue (inferred from file names), collected from a patient given nivolumab and ipilimumab in sequence. The receptors were gathered from a human donor with melanoma.

This clone counts as medium-sized. The V call is TRBV4-1, the J call TRBJ1-5, with D tentatively TRBD1 (6 bases). V was pared by 4 bases and J by 2 bases, with 12 bases between. The CDR3 has 15 amino acids. CDR1 and CDR2 (germline): MGHRA, YSYEKL. In DNA, the CDR3 is TGCGCCAGCAGCCTATGGGCAGGGGGCAATCAGCCCCAGCATTTT. This gives the protein CASSLWAGGNQPQHF.

The J gene is TRBJ2-1, the V gene TRBV11-3; 12 bases are shared with TRBD2. This CDR3 spans 15 amino acids. The germline CDR1 and CDR2 sequences are SGHNT and YENEEA. Unmatched junction bases numbered 8, after V lost 5 bases and J lost 9 bases. CDR3 DNA sequence: TGTGCCAGCAGCACCGGGACTAGCGGGCTTATTGAGCAGTTCTTC. It yields the protein CASSTGTSGLIEQFF.

The chain couples TRBV14 to TRBJ2-5, with 9 positions matching TRBD2. The V gene end was trimmed by 2 bases and the J gene end by 3 bases; junction bases not matched to a gene: 13. CDR1 is SGHDN, CDR2 FVKESK, per germline. The CDR3 length is 18 residues. Written as DNA, the CDR3 is TGTGCCAGCAGCCAACGGTGGGAGACTAGCGGAGCCAAAGAGACCCAGTACTTC. It encodes CASSQRWETSGAKETQYF.

This chain joins TRBV23-1 and TRBJ2-3; 7 nucleotides agree with TRBD2. TRBV23-1 has ORF status, its function being uncertain. This CDR3 comprises 16 residues. The junction had 18 bases not matched to a gene; V was cut back by 6 bases and J by 9 bases. The CDR3 here is CASSQDPRQREGTQYF. Written as DNA, the CDR3 is TGCGCCAGCAGCCAAGACCCCCGGCAGCGGGAAGGAACGCAGTATTTT.

This clone occurred a few times. The J gene is TRBJ1-6, the V gene TRBV1; the DNA was not compared with TRBD1, the D call given in the table. TRBV1 is an annotated pseudogene. The CDR3 is 14 residues long. CDR3 coding DNA: TGCGCCAGCAGCCAAGACAGAAATAATTCACCCCTCCACTTT. This codes for CASSQDRNNSPLHF.

The chain employs TRBV2 and TRBJ2-2, with 7 bases aligning to TRBD1. The CDR3 is 15 residues long. After removal of 3 bases from V and 3 bases from J, the junction contained 4 bases not matched to a gene. Germline V gives CDR1 SNHLY, CDR2 FYNNEI. The CDR3 DNA follows: TGTGCCAGCAGTGATGGGACAGATTACACCGGGGAGCTGTTTTTT. Translation: CASSDGTDYTGELFF.

This clone is judged medium-sized. The chain is built from TRBV4-1 and TRBJ1-4; D possibly corresponds to TRBD1 (5 bases). The V gene lost 0 bases and the J gene lost 8 bases, with 13 bases spanning the gap. CDR3 length: 15 residues. The germline CDR1 and CDR2 sequences are MGHRA and YSYEKL. CDR3: CASSQEGTEGEKLFF. The CDR3 nucleotides read TGCGCCAGCAGCCAAGAGGGGACTGAGGGGGAAAAACTGTTTTTT.

This clone occurred many times. The rearrangement links TRBV9 to TRBJ2-7; 13 nucleotides line up with TRBD2. Unmatched junction bases numbered 5, after V lost 0 bases and J lost 2 bases. From germline, CDR1 is SGDLS and CDR2 YYNGEE. There are 17 residues in the CDR3. In DNA form, the CDR3 reads TGTGCCAGCAGCGTAGACGCCGGGACTAGCGGGGCCTACGAGCAGTACTTC. Translation: CASSVDAGTSGAYEQYF.

This chain uses TRBV18 with TRBJ2-2, with TRBD1 identical over 7 bases. The CDR3 loop spans 13 amino acids. The J segment lost 6 bases and the V segment lost 4 bases, leaving 2 bases of the junction unmatched. Germline V gene lookup returns CDR1 KGHSH and CDR2 LQKENI. The CDR3 loop is CASSLQGSGELFF. The DNA for the CDR3 is TGTGCCAGCTCACTACAGGGGTCCGGGGAGCTGTTTTTT. The complete variable domain, with remaining parts taken from reference TRBV18 and TRBJ2-2, reads NAGVMQNPRHLVRRRGQEARLRCSPMKGHSHVYWYRQLPEEGLKFMVYLQKENIIDESGMPKERFSAEFPKEGPSILRIQQVVRGDSAAYFCASSLQGSGELFFGEGSRLTVL.

The chain employs TRBV11-3 and TRBJ2-3; 7 nucleotides align to TRBD1. Germline trimming cut 3 bases from V and 2 bases from J; bases unmatched to any gene: 2. The CDR3 totals 14 residues. Germline loops: CDR1 SGHNT, CDR2 YENEEA. The CDR3: CASSFQGVTDTQYF. CDR3 nucleotides: TGTGCCAGCAGCTTTCAGGGGGTCACAGATACGCAGTATTTT.

This clone appeared a few times. This sequence joins TRBV28 and TRBJ2-7; D may be TRBD1 (5 bases). CDR3 length: 12 amino acids. Trimming took off 6 bases at V and 6 bases at J, with 12 bases between the two ends. Germline-derived CDR1 and CDR2 are MDHEN and SYDVKM. In nucleotides, the CDR3 is TGTGCCAGCAGGTCCTACAGGTCCGAGCAGTACTTC. It specifies CASRSYRSEQYF.

The gene calls are TRBV29-1 and TRBJ2-1; the match to TRBD1 covers 7 bases. Germline CDR1 SQVTM, CDR2 ANQGSEA. V shed 7 bases, J shed 3 bases, and the junction held 12 bases outside the gene matches. CDR3 length: 15 residues. The CDR3 DNA is TGCAGCGGTGTAACAGGGGATCGGGGCTACAATGAGCAGTTCTTC. As protein: CSGVTGDRGYNEQFF.

Points on this clone: Additional DNA sequences in this sample encode the identical CDR3. CDR3 bases: TGTGCCAGCAACCAGGGTAACACTGAAGCTTTCTTT. As protein: CASNQGNTEAFF. This sequence joins TRBV6-8 and TRBJ1-1; TRBD1 might be the D (5 bases). This CDR3 comprises 12 residues. V was cut by 7 bases and J by 2 bases, with 8 bases left in between. CDR1 and CDR2 from the germline V gene are MNHGY and SAAAGT.

The chain joins TRBV28 to TRBJ2-5; 9 positions match TRBD2. Germline CDR1 MDHEN, CDR2 SYDVKM. This CDR3 spans 17 amino acids. V shed 4 bases and J 2 bases; nucleotides not matched to a gene: 11. CDR3: CASSSLAGADHQETQYF. DNA of the CDR3: TGTGCCAGCAGTTCCTTAGCGGGAGCGGACCATCAAGAGACCCAGTACTTC.

This clone is deemed medium-sized. The chain uses TRBV11-3 and TRBJ2-7; D unresolved. This CDR3 has 17 amino acids. Germline V gives CDR1 SGHNT, CDR2 YENEEA. With 5 bases removed from V and 5 bases from J, the gap between germline ends came to 25 bases. The CDR3 protein is CASSLLLSGTGHHEQYF. The DNA of the CDR3 is TGTGCCAGCAGCCTATTACTCTCAGGAACCGGGCACCACGAGCAGTACTTC.